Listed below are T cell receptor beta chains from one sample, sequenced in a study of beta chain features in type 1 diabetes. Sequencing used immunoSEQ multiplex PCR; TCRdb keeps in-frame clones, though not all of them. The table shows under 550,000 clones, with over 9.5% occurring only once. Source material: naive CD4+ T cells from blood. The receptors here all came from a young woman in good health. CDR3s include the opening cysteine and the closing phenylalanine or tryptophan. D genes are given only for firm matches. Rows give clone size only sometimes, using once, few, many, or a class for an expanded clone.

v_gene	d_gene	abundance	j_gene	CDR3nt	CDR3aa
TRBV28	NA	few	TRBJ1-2	TGTGCCAGCAGGAGGGACACCTCGTATGGCTACACCTTC	CASRRDTSYGYTF
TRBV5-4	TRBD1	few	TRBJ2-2	TGTGCCAGCAGCCTCCAGGGGGCTATCGACACCGGGGAGCTGTTTTTT	CASSLQGAIDTGELFF
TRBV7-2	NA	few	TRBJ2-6	TGTGCCAGCGGGGACTCTGGGGCCAACGTCCTGACTTTC	CASGDSGANVLTF
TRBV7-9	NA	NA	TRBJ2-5	TGTGCCAGCAGCTTAGTTAGCCTAATCCAAGAGACCCAGTACTTC	CASSLVSLIQETQYF
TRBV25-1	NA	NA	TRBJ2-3	TGTGCCAGCAGTGAAAACGAAGATACGCAGTATTTT	CASSENEDTQYF
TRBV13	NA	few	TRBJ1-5	TGTGCCAGCGTCAAAGGGGGGACGGGTCAGCCCCAGCATTTT	CASVKGGTGQPQHF
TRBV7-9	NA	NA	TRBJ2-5	TGTGCCAGCAGCTTCGGAGCCTCGCGAGAGACCCAGTACTTC	CASSFGASRETQYF
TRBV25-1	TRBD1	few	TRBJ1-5	TGTGCCAGCAGTAAGGGACAGGGCGTACAGCCCCAGCATTTT	CASSKGQGVQPQHF
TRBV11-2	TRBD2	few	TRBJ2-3	TGTGCCAGCAGCGCACCGGGACTAGCGGGGAGAATCCGCACAGATACGCAGTATTTT	CASSAPGLAGRIRTDTQYF
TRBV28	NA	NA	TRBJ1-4	TGTGCCAGCAGTAGGGGAGTCCAGGAAAAACTGTTTTTT	CASSRGVQEKLFF
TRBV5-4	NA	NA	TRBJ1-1	TGTGCCAGCAGCAGTCCGACTTTTGGGTTCACTGAAGCTTTCTTT	CASSSPTFGFTEAFF
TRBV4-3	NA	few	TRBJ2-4	TGCGCCAGCAGCCAAGACCCCTCGGCTAGTGGAGCCAAAAACATTCAGTACTTC	CASSQDPSASGAKNIQYF
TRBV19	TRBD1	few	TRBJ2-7	TGTGCCAGTAGTACCTGGGACAGGGGAAGGGGCGAGCAGTACTTC	CASSTWDRGRGEQYF
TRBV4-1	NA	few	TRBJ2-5	TGCGCCAGCAGCCGGTGGGACACCCAGATAGAGACCCAGTACTTC	CASSRWDTQIETQYF
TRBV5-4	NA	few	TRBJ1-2	TGTGCCAGCAGCCCTACGACAGGCAACTATGGCTACACCTTC	CASSPTTGNYGYTF
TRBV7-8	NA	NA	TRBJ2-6	TGTGCCAGCAGCTTAGTTTTTTGGACCCTGAAGGAGGTTGGGGCCAACGTCCTGACTTTC	CASSLVFWTLKEVGANVLTF
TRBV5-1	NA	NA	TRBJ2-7	TGCGCCAGCAGCTTCTCGTACAGGCCCTACGAGCAGTACTTC	CASSFSYRPYEQYF
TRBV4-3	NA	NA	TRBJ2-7	TGCGCCAGCAGCCAAGAATTGACAGTCCCCGGTTACGAGCAGTACTTC	CASSQELTVPGYEQYF
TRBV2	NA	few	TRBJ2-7	TGTGCCAGCAGTGAGACGGGACTGCAGACCTACGAGCAGTACTTC	CASSETGLQTYEQYF
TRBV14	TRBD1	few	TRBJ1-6	TGTGCCAGCAGCGCCAGGGGGACTAATTCACCCCTCCACTTT	CASSARGTNSPLHF
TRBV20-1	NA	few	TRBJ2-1	TGCAGCGGGACTCAATACAATGAGCAGTTCTTC	CSGTQYNEQFF
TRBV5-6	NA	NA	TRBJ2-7	TGTGCCAGCAGACCAGGACGGAGATCCTACGAGCAGTACTTC	CASRPGRRSYEQYF
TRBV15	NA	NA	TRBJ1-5	TGTGCCACCAGCAGAGATATGGGTTATAGCAATCAGCCCCAGCATTTT	CATSRDMGYSNQPQHF
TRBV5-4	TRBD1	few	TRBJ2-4	TGTGCCAGCAGCATCCGGGACAGGGTTGTTCAGTACTTC	CASSIRDRVVQYF
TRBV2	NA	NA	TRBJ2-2	TGTGCCAGCAGTGAAGTTGTAGCCGGGGAGCTGTTTTTT	CASSEVVAGELFF
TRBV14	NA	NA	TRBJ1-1	TGTGCCAGCAGACACTCAAGCAGCGGTGAAGCTTTCTTT	CASRHSSSGEAFF
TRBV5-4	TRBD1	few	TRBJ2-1	TGTGCCAGCAGCCGACAGGGGGTTGAGAATGAGCAGTTCTTC	CASSRQGVENEQFF
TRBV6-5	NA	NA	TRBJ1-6	TGTGCCAGCAGTTTTCTGGGGAGTTCACCCCTCCACTTT	CASSFLGSSPLHF
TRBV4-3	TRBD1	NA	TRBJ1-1	TGCGCCAGCAGCCATGGGACAGTCTATGAAGCTTTCTTT	CASSHGTVYEAFF
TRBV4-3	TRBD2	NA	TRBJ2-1	TGCGCCAGCAGCCAGAGCGGGAGGACCTACAATGAGCAGTTCTTC	CASSQSGRTYNEQFF
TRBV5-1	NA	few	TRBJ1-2	TGCGCCAGCAGCTTGGGACCATTACCGGATGGCTACACCTTC	CASSLGPLPDGYTF